This entry is about one T cell receptor (beta chain). Its specificity is not known. Germline V CDR1 and CDR2: SNHLY, FYNNEI. V lost 7 bases and J lost 2; bases outside the gene matches: 5. The CDR3 length is 14 residues. Clones were sequenced by immunoSEQ multiplex PCR, and TCRdb holds only the in-frame ones, with some missing. The sample has about 64,000 clones, roughly nine tenths seen once; the top ten hold roughly 3.8%. This entry is derived from a study of pediatric ulcerative colitis. Findings and caveats of the study: Clonal expansions reduced rectal repertoire diversity in acute severe colitis.

Sequenced: blood. The sequence came from a boy younger than 18 with severe ulcerative colitis. This sequence joins TRBV2 and TRBJ2-7, with 10 bases lining up with TRBD1. The CDR3 spells CASTLDRGAYEQYF. The CDR3 nucleotides read TGTGCCAGCACCTTGGACAGGGGGGCCTACGAGCAGTACTTC.